This section outlines one T cell receptor (beta chain) sequence together with its context. Its antigen is not known. This specimen comes from a study of cytomegalovirus exposure and HLA in healthy donors. Across the study: Inside one of the first data releases sat some 85 million unique TCRs taken from HLA-typed donors. The study, taken as a whole, reports: With further analysis later on, most CMV-associated TCR beta chains appeared HLA-restricted.

The PCR contained 60 Vbeta and 13 Jbeta primers. TCRdb's table, derived via immunoSEQ multiplex PCR, lists solely in-frame clones and lacks some. In the table there are about 120,000 clones, 75% of which are singletons. The CDR3 extends over 16 amino acids. V was pared by 0 bases and J by 4 bases, with 10 bases between. The germline CDR1 and CDR2 sequences are ENHRY and SYGVKD. The chain combines TRBV10-3 with TRBJ2-6; D uncertain. The sequence came from a woman in her thirties or forties in good health and CMV-seropositive. Sequencing was performed on PBMCs. DNA of the CDR3: TGTGCCATCAGTGAGTCTGTCCGCACAGGGGCCAACGTCCTGACTTTC. This translates into CAISESVRTGANVLTF.